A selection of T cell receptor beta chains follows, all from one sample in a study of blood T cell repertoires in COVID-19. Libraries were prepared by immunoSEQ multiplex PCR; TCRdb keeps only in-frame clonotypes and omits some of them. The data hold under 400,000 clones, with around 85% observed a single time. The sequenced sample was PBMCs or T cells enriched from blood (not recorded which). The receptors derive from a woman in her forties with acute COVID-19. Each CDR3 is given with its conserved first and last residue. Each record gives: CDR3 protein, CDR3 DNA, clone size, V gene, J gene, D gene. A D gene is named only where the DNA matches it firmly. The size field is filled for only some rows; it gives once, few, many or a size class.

cdr3_aa: CASSSQGLSHNEQFF; cdr3_nt: TGTGCCAGCAGCTCACAGGGCCTCTCCCACAATGAGCAGTTCTTC; clone_size: NA; v_call: TRBV7-3; j_call: TRBJ2-1; d_call: NA
cdr3_aa: CASSRTGINYGYTF; cdr3_nt: TGCGCCAGCAGTAGGACAGGGATTAACTATGGCTACACCTTC; clone_size: NA; v_call: TRBV10-1; j_call: TRBJ1-2; d_call: TRBD1
cdr3_aa: CASSQFYTGELFF; cdr3_nt: TGTGCCAGCAGTCAGTTTTACACCGGGGAGCTGTTTTTT; clone_size: NA; v_call: TRBV7-2; j_call: TRBJ2-2; d_call: NA
cdr3_aa: CASSSGQGGGNTIYF; cdr3_nt: TGCGCCAGCAGCTCCGGACAGGGAGGCGGAAACACCATATATTTT; clone_size: NA; v_call: TRBV5-1; j_call: TRBJ1-3; d_call: TRBD1
cdr3_aa: CASSSTGPYNSPLHF; cdr3_nt: TGTGCCAGCAGCTCGACGGGTCCATATAATTCACCCCTCCACTTT; clone_size: NA; v_call: TRBV7-3; j_call: TRBJ1-6; d_call: NA
cdr3_aa: CAITTDKLNTEAFF; cdr3_nt: TGTGCCATCACCACCGACAAGTTGAACACTGAAGCTTTCTTT; clone_size: NA; v_call: TRBV10-3; j_call: TRBJ1-1; d_call: NA
cdr3_aa: CASSPGQSGNTIYF; cdr3_nt: TGTGCCAGCTCACCTGGGCAGAGTGGAAACACCATATATTTT; clone_size: NA; v_call: TRBV18; j_call: TRBJ1-3; d_call: NA
cdr3_aa: CASSLPGQNSPLHF; cdr3_nt: TGCGCCAGCAGTCTGCCGGGACAGAATTCACCCCTCCACTTT; clone_size: NA; v_call: TRBV4-1; j_call: TRBJ1-6; d_call: TRBD1
cdr3_aa: CASSPGRRADTDTQYF; cdr3_nt: TGTGCCAGCAGCCCAGGACGGAGAGCGGACACAGATACGCAGTATTTT; clone_size: once; v_call: TRBV7-8; j_call: TRBJ2-3; d_call: NA
cdr3_aa: CATRSGSWGQETQYF; cdr3_nt: TGTGCCACCAGGAGCGGGTCGTGGGGTCAAGAGACCCAGTACTTC; clone_size: NA; v_call: TRBV15; j_call: TRBJ2-5; d_call: NA
cdr3_aa: CASSPVGGTHMGEQYF; cdr3_nt: TGTGCCAGCAGTCCAGTGGGAGGGACACACATGGGGGAGCAGTACTTC; clone_size: NA; v_call: TRBV6-2/TRBV6-3; j_call: TRBJ2-7; d_call: NA
cdr3_aa: CASSPVPGLAGELFF; cdr3_nt: TGCGCCAGCAGCCCCGTCCCGGGACTAGCCGGGGAGCTGTTTTTT; clone_size: NA; v_call: TRBV4-3; j_call: TRBJ2-2; d_call: TRBD2
cdr3_aa: CASSMKLGSYEQYF; cdr3_nt: TGTGCCAGTAGTATGAAACTAGGGAGCTACGAGCAGTACTTC; clone_size: NA; v_call: TRBV19; j_call: TRBJ2-7; d_call: NA
cdr3_aa: CASSPPMRQGLRSTEAFF; cdr3_nt: TGTGCCAGCTCACCGCCTATGAGACAGGGTCTCCGCAGCACTGAAGCTTTCTTT; clone_size: NA; v_call: TRBV18; j_call: TRBJ1-1; d_call: TRBD1
cdr3_aa: CASSLGTAYNSPLHF; cdr3_nt: TGTGCCAGCAGTTTAGGGACAGCGTATAATTCACCCCTCCACTTT; clone_size: NA; v_call: TRBV27; j_call: TRBJ1-6; d_call: TRBD1
cdr3_aa: CASSPRLAGDSGANVLTF; cdr3_nt: TGTGCCAGCAGCCCTCGACTAGCGGGGGACTCTGGGGCCAACGTCCTGACTTTC; clone_size: NA; v_call: TRBV4-2; j_call: TRBJ2-6; d_call: TRBD2
cdr3_aa: CASSLGQGTKGIQYF; cdr3_nt: TGTGCCAGCAGCCTGGGACAGGGGACGAAGGGCATTCAGTACTTC; clone_size: few; v_call: TRBV7-9; j_call: TRBJ2-4; d_call: TRBD1
cdr3_aa: CASSFHRAPYEQYF; cdr3_nt: TGTGCCAGCAGTTTCCACAGGGCACCCTACGAGCAGTACTTC; clone_size: NA; v_call: TRBV27; j_call: TRBJ2-7; d_call: NA
cdr3_aa: CASSFTEANYGYTF; cdr3_nt: TGTGCCAGCAGCTTTACAGAAGCTAACTATGGCTACACCTTC; clone_size: NA; v_call: TRBV7-9; j_call: TRBJ1-2; d_call: NA
cdr3_aa: CASSLRGGGSYNEQFF; cdr3_nt: TGTGCCAGCAGCTTAAGAGGCGGGGGGTCCTACAATGAGCAGTTCTTC; clone_size: NA; v_call: TRBV5-5; j_call: TRBJ2-1; d_call: TRBD2
cdr3_aa: CASSLVGNTEAFF; cdr3_nt: TGTGCCAGCAGTTTGGTCGGGAACACTGAAGCTTTCTTT; clone_size: NA; v_call: TRBV28; j_call: TRBJ1-1; d_call: NA
cdr3_aa: CASSIAGGTLAKNIQYF; cdr3_nt: TGTGCCAGTAGTATAGCAGGGGGAACCCTAGCCAAAAACATTCAGTACTTC; clone_size: NA; v_call: TRBV19; j_call: TRBJ2-4; d_call: TRBD1
cdr3_aa: CSAMTGDEQYF; cdr3_nt: TGCAGTGCCATGACAGGGGACGAGCAGTACTTC; clone_size: NA; v_call: TRBV20-1; j_call: TRBJ2-7; d_call: TRBD1
cdr3_aa: CASTRDRGRDEAFF; cdr3_nt: TGTGCCAGCACCAGGGATAGGGGGCGAGATGAAGCTTTCTTT; clone_size: NA; v_call: TRBV6-5; j_call: TRBJ1-1; d_call: TRBD1
cdr3_aa: CASSVLQGVGETQYF; cdr3_nt: TGTGCCAGCAGCGTACTACAGGGAGTGGGTGAGACCCAGTACTTC; clone_size: NA; v_call: TRBV9; j_call: TRBJ2-5; d_call: NA
cdr3_aa: CAISGAKGANEKLFF; cdr3_nt: TGTGCCATCAGTGGAGCGAAGGGGGCCAATGAAAAACTGTTTTTT; clone_size: NA; v_call: TRBV10-3; j_call: TRBJ1-4; d_call: TRBD1
cdr3_aa: CASSSPPGVGFF; cdr3_nt: TGTGCCAGCAGCTCCCCCCCGGGGGTGGGGTTCTTC; clone_size: NA; v_call: TRBV7-9; j_call: TRBJ2-1; d_call: NA
cdr3_aa: CAISEYRGASSYNSPLHF; cdr3_nt: TGTGCCATCAGTGAGTACAGGGGTGCCAGCTCCTATAATTCACCCCTCCACTTT; clone_size: NA; v_call: TRBV10-3; j_call: TRBJ1-6; d_call: TRBD1
cdr3_aa: CASRTGTGASPLHF; cdr3_nt: TGTGCCAGCAGAACCGGGACAGGGGCATCACCCCTCCACTTT; clone_size: NA; v_call: TRBV7-2; j_call: TRBJ1-6; d_call: TRBD1
cdr3_aa: CASSLSGGSGNTIYF; cdr3_nt: TGTGCCAGCAGTTTATCGGGGGGTAGTGGAAACACCATATATTTT; clone_size: NA; v_call: TRBV27; j_call: TRBJ1-3; d_call: NA
cdr3_aa: CASSSLTTAETQYF; cdr3_nt: TGTGCCAGCAGCTCCCTGACAACCGCAGAGACCCAGTACTTC; clone_size: NA; v_call: TRBV5-5; j_call: TRBJ2-5; d_call: NA
cdr3_aa: CSVGQGGVINYGYTF; cdr3_nt: TGCAGCGTTGGCCAAGGGGGGGTTATCAACTATGGCTACACCTTC; clone_size: NA; v_call: TRBV29-1; j_call: TRBJ1-2; d_call: NA
cdr3_aa: CASSYWRGSGQNQPQHF; cdr3_nt: TGTGCCAGCAGTTACTGGCGGGGTTCAGGGCAAAATCAGCCCCAGCATTTT; clone_size: NA; v_call: TRBV6-2/TRBV6-3; j_call: TRBJ1-5; d_call: NA
cdr3_aa: CASSIRQGAGWAYEQYF; cdr3_nt: TGTGCCAGTAGTATCCGACAGGGTGCCGGTTGGGCCTACGAGCAGTACTTC; clone_size: NA; v_call: TRBV19; j_call: TRBJ2-7; d_call: TRBD1
cdr3_aa: CASSLHSENEQFF; cdr3_nt: TGTGCCAGCAGCCTCCATAGCGAGAATGAGCAGTTCTTC; clone_size: NA; v_call: TRBV7-2; j_call: TRBJ2-1; d_call: NA
cdr3_aa: CSASESPLHEQYF; cdr3_nt: TGCAGTGCTAGTGAGAGTCCCCTCCACGAGCAGTACTTC; clone_size: NA; v_call: TRBV20-1; j_call: TRBJ2-7; d_call: NA
cdr3_aa: CASSLGLAGTGELFF; cdr3_nt: TGTGCCAGCAGTCTGGGACTAGCGGGAACCGGGGAGCTGTTTTTT; clone_size: once; v_call: TRBV27; j_call: TRBJ2-2; d_call: TRBD2
cdr3_aa: CASSPDRGTNYGYTF; cdr3_nt: TGTGCCAGCAGTCCAGACAGGGGGACTAACTATGGCTACACCTTC; clone_size: NA; v_call: TRBV27; j_call: TRBJ1-2; d_call: TRBD1
cdr3_aa: CSVERGVWTDTQYF; cdr3_nt: TGCAGCGTAGAGCGGGGGGTCTGGACAGATACGCAGTATTTT; clone_size: NA; v_call: TRBV29-1; j_call: TRBJ2-3; d_call: TRBD2
cdr3_aa: CASSRSGQPHEQYF; cdr3_nt: TGTGCCAGCAGCCGATCAGGACAGCCCCACGAGCAGTACTTC; clone_size: NA; v_call: TRBV3-1/TRBV3-2; j_call: TRBJ2-7; d_call: NA
cdr3_aa: CASSIKGEAEAFF; cdr3_nt: TGTGCCAGTAGTATAAAAGGAGAGGCTGAAGCTTTCTTT; clone_size: NA; v_call: TRBV19; j_call: TRBJ1-1; d_call: NA
cdr3_aa: CASSTPSWRTDTQYF; cdr3_nt: TGTGCCAGCAGCACCCCGTCATGGCGCACAGATACGCAGTATTTT; clone_size: NA; v_call: TRBV11-2; j_call: TRBJ2-3; d_call: NA
cdr3_aa: CASSSPRTGYVPDTF; cdr3_nt: TGTGCCAGCAGCTCACCAAGGACAGGGTATGTCCCCGACACCTTC; clone_size: few; v_call: TRBV5-4; j_call: TRBJ1-2; d_call: TRBD1
cdr3_aa: CASSSLTRFVGEKLFF; cdr3_nt: TGTGCCAGCAGTTCCCTTACGAGGTTTGTGGGTGAAAAACTGTTTTTT; clone_size: NA; v_call: TRBV6-2/TRBV6-3; j_call: TRBJ1-4; d_call: NA
cdr3_aa: CASSPTSGRARETQYF; cdr3_nt: TGTGCCAGCAGCCCGACTAGCGGGAGGGCCCGGGAGACCCAGTACTTC; clone_size: NA; v_call: TRBV5-4; j_call: TRBJ2-5; d_call: TRBD2
cdr3_aa: CASSTTGVLTNTEAFF; cdr3_nt: TGTGCCAGCAGTACAACAGGGGTCTTAACCAACACTGAAGCTTTCTTT; clone_size: NA; v_call: TRBV28; j_call: TRBJ1-1; d_call: TRBD1
cdr3_aa: CASSILTDNEQFF; cdr3_nt: TGTGCCAGTAGTATTCTTACAGACAATGAGCAGTTCTTC; clone_size: NA; v_call: TRBV19; j_call: TRBJ2-1; d_call: NA
cdr3_aa: CASSRGGETQYF; cdr3_nt: TGTGCCAGCAGCCGCGGGGGGGAGACCCAGTACTTC; clone_size: NA; v_call: TRBV5-4; j_call: TRBJ2-5; d_call: TRBD2
cdr3_aa: CASSEVQNSPLHF; cdr3_nt: TGTGCCAGCAGTGAAGTCCAAAATTCACCCCTCCACTTT; clone_size: NA; v_call: TRBV6-1; j_call: TRBJ1-6; d_call: NA
cdr3_aa: CASSLGGQGPYEQYF; cdr3_nt: TGTGCCAGCAGCTTGGGAGGACAGGGACCCTACGAGCAGTACTTC; clone_size: NA; v_call: TRBV5-4; j_call: TRBJ2-7; d_call: TRBD1
cdr3_aa: CASSLGWQGSSGNTIYF; cdr3_nt: TGTGCCAGCAGCTTAGGCTGGCAGGGCAGCTCTGGAAACACCATATATTTT; clone_size: NA; v_call: TRBV7-8; j_call: TRBJ1-3; d_call: NA
cdr3_aa: CASSLAAALAGTGELFF; cdr3_nt: TGCGCCAGCAGCTTGGCGGCGGCACTAGCGGGAACCGGGGAGCTGTTTTTT; clone_size: once; v_call: TRBV5-1; j_call: TRBJ2-2; d_call: TRBD2
cdr3_aa: CAISESLGPGSTDTQYF; cdr3_nt: TGTGCCATCAGTGAGTCTTTAGGTCCCGGGTCCACAGATACGCAGTATTTT; clone_size: NA; v_call: TRBV10-3; j_call: TRBJ2-3; d_call: NA
cdr3_aa: CASAPTARNEQFF; cdr3_nt: TGTGCCAGCGCCCCGACAGCGCGGAATGAGCAGTTCTTC; clone_size: NA; v_call: TRBV3-1/TRBV3-2; j_call: TRBJ2-1; d_call: NA
cdr3_aa: CASSFSSYEQYF; cdr3_nt: TGTGCCAGCAGTTTCAGCTCCTACGAGCAGTACTTC; clone_size: few; v_call: TRBV28; j_call: TRBJ2-7; d_call: NA